Shown below are 3 T cell receptor beta chains from a single sample sequenced in a study of blood T cells in healthy people across ages. PCR was performed a second time for 7 to 11 cycles using a sample-barcoded 5' primer and a J-beta primer mix. TCRdb itself ran the 5' RACE reads through MiXCR, one entry per CDR3 protein. Of more than 650,000 distinct CDR3 sequences in the sample, about 55% were seen once. What was sequenced was blood. Every receptor here comes from a man older than 75 in good health.

Here the CDR3 reads CATSRDGFVGEFF. The CDR3 DNA reads TGTGCCACCAGCAGAGATGGATTTGTAGGGGAGTTCTTC. The chain carries TRBV15 and TRBJ2-1; a weak D match, TRBD1 (5 bases). CDR1 and CDR2 (germline): LNHNV, YYDKDF (reference sequence). The CDR3 runs 13 residues. V lost 0 bases, J lost 14 bases, and 14 bases lay in between. Full variable domain (rest looked up from reference TRBV15 and TRBJ2-1): DAMVIQNPRYQVTQFGKPVTLSCSQTLNHNVMYWYQQKSSQAPKLLFHYYDKDFNNEADTPDNFQSRRPNTSFCFLDIRSPGLGDTAMYLCATSRDGFVGEFFGPGTRLTVL.

In this sample, this clonotype turned up a few times. This chain joins TRBV28 and TRBJ2-7; TRBD1 aligns across 8 bases. V dropped 3 bases and J dropped 2; count of bases not matched to a gene: 9. This CDR3 is 16 amino acids long. Germline V gene data show CDR1 as MDHEN and CDR2 as SYDVKM. The chain's CDR3 is CASSFLGQGITYEQYF. CDR3 DNA: TGTGCCAGCAGTTTTCTCGGACAGGGAATAACCTACGAGCAGTACTTC.

The chain carries TRBV27 and TRBJ1-1; TRBD1 aligns across 12 bases. J gave up 3 bases and V 4 bases, and 6 bases lay outside the gene matches. This CDR3 is built from 16 residues. Per the germline V gene, CDR1 is MNHEY and CDR2 is SMNVEV (reference sequence). The CDR3 DNA reads TGTGCCAGCAGTTACCGGGACAGGGGGCACGACACTGAAGCTTTCTTT. Residues: CASSYRDRGHDTEAFF.